The next 26 T cell receptor beta chains were all read from a single sample in a study of blood T cell repertoires in COVID-19. Using immunoSEQ multiplex PCR, the repertoire was profiled, and TCRdb retains in-frame clones only, with some absent. Here the sample spans 150,000 to 200,000 clones, less than 90% being singletons. The specimen was PBMCs or T cells enriched from blood (not recorded which). The origin of the receptors is a woman between 25 and 40 years old who had been exposed to COVID-19.

V is TRBV30 and J is TRBJ1-2; D gene ambiguous. The CDR3 is made up of 13 amino acids. Trimming took 4 bases from V and 8 from J, leaving 17 bases between them. Germline assignment: CDR1 GTSNPN and CDR2 SVGIG (reference sequence). The CDR3 here is CAWTPAWPGGYTF. CDR3 sequence (DNA): TGTGCCTGGACCCCGGCCTGGCCCGGGGGCTACACCTTC.

The chain uses TRBV6-4 and TRBJ2-3; the match to TRBD2 covers 8 bases. V trimming: 6 bases; J trimming: 2 bases; junction bases outside the gene matches: 10. The germline gives CDR1 MRHNA, CDR2 SNTAGT. The CDR3 spans 16 residues. Here the CDR3 DNA reads TGTGCCAGCAGCCTCAGCGAGCGGGGGCCCACAGATACGCAGTATTTT. Its translation: CASSLSERGPTDTQYF.

This clone was recorded once. This chain uses TRBV3-1 (or the pseudogene TRBV3-2) with TRBJ2-7; the D gene is possibly TRBD2 (6 bases). Trimming shortened V by 0 bases and J by 2 bases, and 17 bases separated the two germline ends. In germline, CDR1 is LGHDT, CDR2 YNNKEL (reference sequence). The CDR3 has 17 residues. The CDR3 reads CASSQDSTGGITYEQYF. The DNA for the CDR3 is TGTGCCAGCAGCCAAGATTCAACCGGGGGAATAACCTACGAGCAGTACTTC.

This clone occurred a few times. This rearrangement joins TRBV7-9 to TRBJ1-5; D might be TRBD1 (5 bases). CDR3 size: 15 residues. Germline V gene data show CDR1 as SEHNR and CDR2 as FQNEAQ (reference sequence). Between the trimmed V and J ends, which lost 6 bases and 0 bases, there was a span of 12 bases. CDR3 bases: TGTGCCAGCAGGTCGACAGACAATAGCAATCAGCCCCAGCATTTT. Amino acid sequence: CASRSTDNSNQPQHF.

V and J are TRBV27 and TRBJ1-1; D remains ambiguous. CDR1 and CDR2 from the germline V gene are MNHEY and SMNVEV (reference sequence). With 4 bases removed from V and 6 bases from J, the gap between germline ends came to 12 bases. The CDR3 contains 13 residues. CDR3 DNA: TGTGCCAGCAGTTCAGTTGTCGCCTCTGAAGCTTTCTTT. Translation gives CASSSVVASEAFF.

The genes are TRBV15 and TRBJ2-7; TRBD1 matches 10 bases. V trimming: 1 base; J trimming: 7 bases; junction bases outside the gene matches: 10. The CDR3 is 16 residues long. Germline V CDR1 and CDR2: LNHNV, YYDKDF (reference sequence). Here the CDR3 reads CATSRAPGQGLGEQYF. For the CDR3, the DNA is TGTGCCACCAGCAGAGCTCCGGGACAGGGGCTGGGGGAGCAGTACTTC.

Remarks on this clone: In the same sample, other DNA sequences code for this CDR3. The CDR3 region is CASSTYSNQPQHF. The CDR3 nucleotides read TGTGCCAGCAGCACTTATAGCAATCAGCCCCAGCATTTT. V gene TRBV6-5 combines with J gene TRBJ1-5; no reliable D call. This CDR3 is 13 amino acids long. V was pared by 6 bases and J by 0 bases, with 6 bases between. From germline, CDR1 is MNHEY and CDR2 SVGAGI.

There are a few counts of this clone. The chain links TRBV27 to TRBJ1-1; 9 bases line up with TRBD1. The germline CDR1 and CDR2 sequences are MNHEY and SMNVEV (reference sequence). V dropped 6 bases and J dropped 1; count of bases not matched to a gene: 6. CDR3 size: 15 residues. The CDR3 DNA reads as TGTGCCAGCAGGGGACAGGGTTGGCAGAACACTGAAGCTTTCTTT. Its protein product is CASRGQGWQNTEAFF.

The chain links TRBV7-6 to TRBJ1-1; the match to TRBD1 covers 7 bases. This CDR3 region has 12 residues. The germline V gene encodes CDR1 SGHVS and CDR2 FNYEAQ. J gave up 7 bases and V 7 bases, and 6 bases lay outside the gene matches. This CDR3 reads CASIDTGDEAFF. In nucleotides, the CDR3 is TGTGCCAGCATCGACACAGGGGATGAAGCTTTCTTT.

This chain connects TRBV12-3 or TRBV12-4 to TRBJ1-1, with D perhaps matching TRBD1 (5 bases). The CDR3 has 13 amino acids. The germline V and J ends were trimmed by 6 bases and 4 bases, with 12 bases remaining between them. CDR3 amino acids: CASRWAGVTEAFF. The CDR3 DNA reads TGTGCCAGCAGGTGGGCGGGGGTCACTGAAGCTTTCTTT.

The V gene is TRBV25-1, the J gene TRBJ1-1; 7 bases agree with TRBD1. Germline CDR1 MGHDK, CDR2 SYGVNS. J lost 4 bases, V lost 1 base, and 3 bases had no gene match. The CDR3 length is 14 residues. In DNA form, the CDR3 reads TGTGCCAGCAGTGAATCGGGGACAGCCACTGAAGCTTTCTTT. Amino acids: CASSESGTATEAFF. The whole variable domain, filled in from reference TRBV25-1 and TRBJ1-1, reads EADIYQTPRYLVIGTGKKITLECSQTMGHDKMYWYQQDPGMELHLIHYSYGVNSTEKGDLSSESTVSRIRTEHFPLTLESARPSHTSQYLCASSESGTATEAFFGQGTRLTVV.

The chain employs TRBV27 and TRBJ1-1, with D perhaps TRBD1 (5 bases). V was pared by 8 bases and J by 4 bases, with 17 bases between. CDR1 and CDR2 (germline): MNHEY, SMNVEV (reference sequence). This CDR3 contains 14 residues. The CDR3 DNA reads as TGTGCCAGCCTTCTAAGGGGCGTTGGCACTGAAGCTTTCTTT. This encodes CASLLRGVGTEAFF.

The chain uses TRBV4-1 and TRBJ2-7; 10 bases align to TRBD2. The CDR3 spans 17 residues. The germline gives CDR1 MGHRA, CDR2 YSYEKL. The V gene end was trimmed by 1 base and the J gene end by 0 bases; junction bases not matched to a gene: 6. CDR3 coding DNA: TGCGCCAGCAGCCAAGTAGCTAGCGGGGGATACTCCTACGAGCAGTACTTC. Its protein is CASSQVASGGYSYEQYF.

V and J are TRBV5-6 and TRBJ2-3; no reliable D call. The CDR3 is 16 residues long. V was trimmed by 4 bases and J by 1 base, leaving 16 bases between them. Germline values: CDR1 SGHDT, CDR2 YYEEEE. The CDR3 here is CASSPLTFVGTDTQYF. CDR3 coding DNA: TGTGCCAGCAGCCCCCTGACTTTTGTGGGCACAGATACGCAGTATTTT.

CDR3 region: CASSVFPTSAQETQYF. DNA of the CDR3: TGTGCCAGCAGCGTATTCCCGACTAGCGCCCAAGAGACCCAGTACTTC. The J gene is TRBJ2-5, the V gene TRBV9; 8 bases match TRBD2. Germline trimming cut 1 base from V and 1 base from J; bases unmatched to any gene: 6. CDR1 is SGDLS and CDR2 is YYNGEE in the germline V gene. The CDR3 is 16 amino acids.

V is TRBV3-1 (or the pseudogene TRBV3-2) and J is TRBJ1-2; 9 bases are a match to TRBD1. The CDR3 consists of 18 residues. CDR1 is LGHDT, CDR2 YNNKEL, per germline (reference sequence). Losses at the gene ends were 0 bases for V and 7 bases for J; bases not matched to a gene: 15. In DNA form, the CDR3 reads TGTGCCAGCAGCCAAGATGCAGCGGGACAGGGTATAATCGGTGGCTACACCTTC. This translates into CASSQDAAGQGIIGGYTF.

This clone was detected only a few times. V is TRBV27 and J is TRBJ2-7, with TRBD1 as a possible D gene (5 bases). CDR1 and CDR2 from the germline V gene are MNHEY and SMNVEV (reference sequence). V lost 3 bases to trimming and J lost 0 bases, with 12 bases between them. The CDR3 spans 15 residues. CDR3 DNA: TGTGCCAGCAGTTTGTGGGCAGGGCTCTCCTACGAGCAGTACTTC. Translated, it gives CASSLWAGLSYEQYF.

V is TRBV7-9 and J is TRBJ2-7, with 8 bases lining up with TRBD1. From germline, CDR1 is SEHNR and CDR2 FQNEAQ (reference sequence). The J segment lost 1 base and the V segment lost 7 bases, leaving 12 bases of the junction unmatched. This CDR3 is built from 16 residues. CDR3 protein: CASTATGTGISYEQYF. The CDR3 DNA reads TGTGCCAGCACCGCAACCGGGACAGGTATATCCTACGAGCAGTACTTC.

This rearrangement joins TRBV3-1 (or the pseudogene TRBV3-2) to TRBJ1-3, with 7 nucleotides matching TRBD1. Germline V CDR1 and CDR2: LGHDT, YNNKEL (reference sequence). The CDR3 runs to 15 residues. After removal of 4 bases from V and 4 bases from J, the junction contained 7 bases not matched to a gene. CDR3 sequence reads: CASSRRGPLGNTIYF. In DNA form, the CDR3 reads TGTGCCAGCAGCCGAAGGGGGCCTTTGGGAAACACCATATATTTT.

The rearrangement uses TRBV18 and TRBJ2-7, with D tentatively TRBD1 (6 bases). CDR1 is KGHSH and CDR2 is LQKENI in the germline V gene. The CDR3 contains 15 residues. The V gene lost 5 bases and the J gene lost 2 bases, with 16 bases spanning the gap. The CDR3 spells CASSSRDTNTYEQYF. As DNA, the CDR3 is TGTGCCAGCTCATCCCGGGACACTAACACCTACGAGCAGTACTTC.

This chain connects TRBV18 to TRBJ1-3, with D possibly matching TRBD1 (5 bases). CDR3 length: 14 residues. V dropped 1 base and J dropped 4 bases, with 8 bases sitting between them. The germline gives CDR1 KGHSH, CDR2 LQKENI. CDR3: CASSPLTDGNTIYF. The CDR3 region has the DNA TGTGCCAGCTCACCACTGACAGACGGAAACACCATATATTTT.

CDR3 sequence reads: CASSELMTGSNSPLHF. As DNA, the CDR3 is TGTGCCAGCAGCGAATTAATGACAGGGAGTAATTCACCCCTCCACTTT. This chain joins TRBV6-1 and TRBJ1-6, with 7 positions matching TRBD1. Germline V gene data show CDR1 as MNHNS and CDR2 as SASEGT. Trimming cost V 6 bases and J 6 bases; bases outside gene matches: 11. This CDR3 is built from 16 residues.

V is TRBV9 and J is TRBJ2-7; 7 positions match TRBD1. From germline, CDR1 is SGDLS and CDR2 YYNGEE. V shed 4 bases, J shed 5 bases, and the junction held 12 bases outside the gene matches. The CDR3 spans 15 residues. This chain's CDR3 is CASSPSGRGLDEQYF. The CDR3 nucleotides read TGTGCCAGCAGCCCGTCGGGAAGGGGGCTCGACGAGCAGTACTTC.

The CDR3, as DNA: TGTGCCAGCAGCTTAGGGGCCAGGGTTATCGAGGGCTACACCTTC. This translates into CASSLGARVIEGYTF. V is TRBV7-8 and J is TRBJ1-2; D is perhaps TRBD1 (5 bases). V lost 1 base and J lost 8, with 17 bases in between. This CDR3 is 15 amino acids long. The germline V gene has CDR1 SGHVS and CDR2 FQNEAQ.

This chain uses TRBV10-1 with TRBJ2-1; the match to TRBD2 covers 10 bases. The germline V gene encodes CDR1 WNHNN and CDR2 SYGVQD (reference sequence). The CDR3 loop spans 19 amino acids. V shed 0 bases and J 0 bases; nucleotides not matched to a gene: 8. CDR3 DNA: TGCGCCAGCAGTGAGTCTTGGGCTAGCGGGGGATCCTCCTACAATGAGCAGTTCTTC. Translated, it gives CASSESWASGGSSYNEQFF.

The CDR3 region has the DNA TGCGCCAGCAGGGTGGAGGTCGGGCATGATCAGCCCCAGCATTTT. Its translation: CASRVEVGHDQPQHF. J is TRBJ1-5 and V is TRBV5-1; the D is unclear. The germline CDR1 and CDR2 sequences are SGHRS and YFSETQ. The V end lost 5 bases, the J end lost 5 bases, and 17 bases lay between the germline ends. The CDR3 contains 15 residues.